These 2 T cell receptor beta chains came from one sample sequenced in a study of blood T cell repertoires in COVID-19. The protocol was immunoSEQ multiplex PCR, while the TCRdb copy is restricted to in-frame clones and leaves out a portion. Of about 280,000 clones in the sample, 85% were seen once. The material sequenced was PBMCs or T cells enriched from blood (not recorded which). These receptors were taken from a woman between 50 and 59 years old who had recovered from COVID-19.

This clone is a singleton in its sample. The chain employs TRBV27 and TRBJ1-6, with a weak D call TRBD1 (6 bases). Trimming removed 6 bases at V and 7 bases at J, with 16 bases between. The CDR3 has 15 residues. Germline values: CDR1 MNHEY, CDR2 SMNVEV (reference sequence). DNA for the CDR3: TGTGCCAGCAGACCCTCCGGGACAAACAATTCACCCCTCCACTTT. It specifies CASRPSGTNNSPLHF.

The rearrangement joins TRBV18 to TRBJ1-4; 10 nucleotides match TRBD1. J was trimmed by 5 bases and V by 4 bases; bases with no gene match: 7. The CDR3 is 16 residues long. Germline V gene data show CDR1 as KGHSH and CDR2 as LQKENI. CDR3 loop: CASSRMTGGGNEKLFF. Written as DNA, the CDR3 is TGTGCCAGCTCACGAATGACAGGGGGCGGGAATGAAAAACTGTTTTTT.